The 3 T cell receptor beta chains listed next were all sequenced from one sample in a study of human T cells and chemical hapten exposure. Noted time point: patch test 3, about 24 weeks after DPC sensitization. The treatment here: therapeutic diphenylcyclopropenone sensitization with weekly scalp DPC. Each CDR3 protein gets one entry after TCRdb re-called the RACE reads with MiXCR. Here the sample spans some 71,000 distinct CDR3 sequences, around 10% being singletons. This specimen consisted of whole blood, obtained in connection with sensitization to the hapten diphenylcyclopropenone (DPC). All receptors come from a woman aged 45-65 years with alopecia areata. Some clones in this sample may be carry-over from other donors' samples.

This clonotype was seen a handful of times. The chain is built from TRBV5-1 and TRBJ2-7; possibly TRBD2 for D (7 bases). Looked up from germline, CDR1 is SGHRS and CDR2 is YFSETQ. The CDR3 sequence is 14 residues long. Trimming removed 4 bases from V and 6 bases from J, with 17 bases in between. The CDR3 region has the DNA TGCGCCAGCAGCCCAGCTTGGGGGGGCCGCGAGCAGTACTTC. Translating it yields CASSPAWGGREQYF.

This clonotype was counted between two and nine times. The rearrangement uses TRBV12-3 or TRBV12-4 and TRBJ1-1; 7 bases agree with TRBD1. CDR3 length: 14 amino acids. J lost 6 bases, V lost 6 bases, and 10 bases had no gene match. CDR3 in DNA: TGTGCCAGCAGCCCAGGGGGGCAATGGGCTGAAGCTTTCTTT. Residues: CASSPGGQWAEAFF.

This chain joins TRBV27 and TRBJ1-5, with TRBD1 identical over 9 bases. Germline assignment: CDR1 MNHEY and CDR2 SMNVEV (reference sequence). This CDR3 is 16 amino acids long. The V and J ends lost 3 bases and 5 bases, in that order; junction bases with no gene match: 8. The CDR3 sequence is CASSFPTGGFDQPQHF. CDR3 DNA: TGTGCCAGCAGTTTCCCCACAGGGGGCTTCGATCAGCCCCAGCATTTT.